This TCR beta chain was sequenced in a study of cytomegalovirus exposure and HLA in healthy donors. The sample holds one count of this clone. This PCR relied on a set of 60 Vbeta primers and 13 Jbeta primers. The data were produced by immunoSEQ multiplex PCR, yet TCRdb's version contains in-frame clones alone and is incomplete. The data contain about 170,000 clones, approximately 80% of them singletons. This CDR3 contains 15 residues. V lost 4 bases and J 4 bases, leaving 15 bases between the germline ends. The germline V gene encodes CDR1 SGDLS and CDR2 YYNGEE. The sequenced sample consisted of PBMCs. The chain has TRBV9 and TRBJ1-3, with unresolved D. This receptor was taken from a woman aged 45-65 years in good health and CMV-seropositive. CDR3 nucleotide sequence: TGTGCCAGCAGCCCCCCAGGAGGAGGGGGAAACACCATATATTTT. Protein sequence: CASSPPGGGGNTIYF. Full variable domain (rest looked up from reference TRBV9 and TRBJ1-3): DSGVTQTPKHLITATGQRVTLRCSPRSGDLSVYWYQQSLDQGLQFLIQYYNGEERAKGNILERFSAQQFPDLHSELNLSSLELGDSALYFCASSPPGGGGNTIYFGEGSWLTVV.